The present TCR beta chain was sequenced within a study of T cells after somatic rescue of genetic block. Repertoires were generated with immunoSEQ multiplex PCR, while TCRdb's copy carries only in-frame clones and drops some. The sample has about 67,000 clones, under 95% seen once; the top ten hold about 3%. The receptor comes from a man aged 35 to 55. Sequencing used peripheral blood mononuclear cells (PBMCs).

In nucleotides, the CDR3 is TGTGCCAGCACCAGCCGCTACGAGCAGTACTTC. It encodes CASTSRYEQYF. This chain uses TRBV21-1 with TRBJ2-7. TRBV21-1 is classified as a pseudogene. The CDR3 consists of 11 residues.